The rows below give T cell receptor beta chains drawn from one sample of a study of T cell repertoires in cytomegalovirus infection. The antigens of these receptors remain unknown. TCRdb reprocessed the reads with MiXCR, giving one entry per CDR3 protein. Of about 890,000 distinct CDR3 sequences listed, roughly 30% are singletons. The sample consisted of cultured CD8+ T cells from PBMCs, taken from culture after CMV antigen stimulation. The receptors shown here come from a human donor in good health (CMV status not recorded). Some clones in this sample may be carry-over from other donors' samples. Each CDR3 is given with its conserved first and last residue. D genes are given only for firm matches. Clone size is given for some rows only: seen once, a few or many times, or a class if the clone is expanded.

abundance	j_gene	d_gene	v_gene	CDR3nt	CDR3aa
-	TRBJ2-5	TRBD2	TRBV7-6	TGTGCCAGCAGCTTATTTTGGGCGGGGGTTCTGGAGACCCAGTACTTC	CASSLFWAGVLETQYF
-	TRBJ2-3	-	TRBV9	TGTGCCAGCAGCGTAGGGACTGACACAGATACGCAGTATTTT	CASSVGTDTDTQYF
many	TRBJ2-3	TRBD1	TRBV7-9	TGTGCCAGCAGCAGCTCTCCGGGACAGGTGAACCTAGATACGCAGTATTTT	CASSSSPGQVNLDTQYF
-	TRBJ2-2	-	TRBV7-2	TGTGCCAGCAGCCCAACAGGGCCCGCGAACACCGGGGAGCTGTTTTTT	CASSPTGPANTGELFF
-	TRBJ2-1	TRBD2	TRBV5-8	TGTGCCAGCAGCTTCCGGGGGGGCCTCGATGAGCAGTTCTTC	CASSFRGGLDEQFF
many	TRBJ2-7	-	TRBV2	TGTGCCAGCAGTTGGGGGTACGAGCAGTACTTC	CASSWGYEQYF
few	TRBJ1-4	-	TRBV27	TGTGCCAGCAGTCTAACCGGGACGGAGCGGGATGAAAAACTGTTTTTT	CASSLTGTERDEKLFF
few	TRBJ2-1	TRBD2	TRBV27	TGTGCCAGCAGCTTCGGACTAGCGGGGGTTTTCTCCTACAATGAGCAGTTCTTC	CASSFGLAGVFSYNEQFF
few	TRBJ2-1	TRBD2	TRBV10-3	TGTGCCATCAGTGCGCCACTAGCGGGGGGGGACAATGAGCAGTTCTTC	CAISAPLAGGDNEQFF
many	TRBJ2-4	-	TRBV7-2	TGTGCCAGCAGCTTAGGGCTCTACAGGGATCTCTTTTTAGGAGCCAAAAACATTCAGTACTTC	CASSLGLYRDLFLGAKNIQYF
many	TRBJ2-5	-	TRBV7-4	TGTGCCAGCAGCGGGGGGAGAGTACAAGAGACCCAGTACTTC	CASSGGRVQETQYF
few	TRBJ2-2	-	TRBV2	TGTGCCAGCAGTGAAGCTTACGGCAGAAGTACCGGGGAGCTGTTTTTT	CASSEAYGRSTGELFF
-	TRBJ1-1	-	TRBV10-3	TGTGCCATCAGGATTGGGGGAACTGAAGCTTTCTTT	CAIRIGGTEAFF
-	TRBJ1-5	-	TRBV28	TGTGCCAGCAGGAATGGACCAAGCAATCAGCCCCAGCATTTT	CASRNGPSNQPQHF
few	TRBJ1-2	-	TRBV6-2/TRBV6-3	TGTGCCAGCAGTTACCTCCGAGCAGGGGACTATGGCTACACCTTC	CASSYLRAGDYGYTF
-	TRBJ2-1	-	TRBV7-9	TGTGCCTCCGGGGGCTCCAACTCCTACAATGAGCAGTTCTTC	CASGGSNSYNEQFF
few	TRBJ2-1	-	TRBV11-2	TGTGCCAGCAGCTTTAGAACAGACAATGAGCAGTTCTTC	CASSFRTDNEQFF
-	TRBJ2-3	-	TRBV6-4	TGTGCCAGCAGTGACTTTTACACAGATACGCAGTATTTT	CASSDFYTDTQYF